A single sample gave rise to the 20 T cell receptor beta chains below, sequenced in a study of CD8 T cells in Susac syndrome (dated by TCRdb to the late 2010s). Preparation of the library involved the immunoSEQ multiplex PCR assay. RNA was extracted using the RNeasy kit, and about 0.45 to 1 ug of the RNA was reverse transcribed with random hexamers. TCRdb trimmed public reads at Q25 via fastp, called clones via MiXCR and kept in-frame beta chains. Each entry is one CDR3 protein sequence, shown with its most common DNA and genes. For this sample there are fewer than 200,000 distinct CDR3 sequences; about 95% appear just once. The leading ten clones occupy more than 0.1% of the sample. Input material: CD4+ T cells from PBMCs. The receptors come from a human donor in good health.

This chain links TRBV30 with TRBJ2-5; TRBD2 agrees at 12 bases. J lost 2 bases, V lost 1 base, and 2 bases had no gene match. The CDR3 is made up of 15 amino acids. The germline CDR1 and CDR2 sequences are GTSNPN and SVGIG (reference sequence). Here the CDR3 DNA reads TGTGCCTGGAGTGGGACTAGCGGGGCTCAAGAGACCCAGTACTTC. Translating it yields CAWSGTSGAQETQYF.

The CDR3, as DNA: TGCAGTGCTAGAGGCGCGGTTGGGGCCCCCAATCAGCCCCAGCATTTT. Its protein is CSARGAVGAPNQPQHF. V is TRBV20-1 and J is TRBJ1-5; D might be TRBD1 (5 bases). V was pared by 1 base and J by 3 bases, with 16 bases between. The CDR3 is 16 amino acids. Germline values: CDR1 DFQATT, CDR2 SNEGSKA (reference sequence).

This chain links TRBV30 with TRBJ2-7, with TRBD2 matching over 10 bases. The germline V gene has CDR1 GTSNPN and CDR2 SVGIG (reference sequence). V shed 0 bases and J 2 bases; nucleotides not matched to a gene: 1. This CDR3 comprises 14 residues. The chain's CDR3 is CAWSVLAGTYEQYF. As DNA, the CDR3 is TGTGCCTGGAGTGTACTAGCGGGAACCTACGAGCAGTACTTC.

V and J are TRBV27 and TRBJ1-5; D gene uncertain. Germline CDR1 and CDR2: MNHEY and SMNVEV (reference sequence). Trimming cost V 6 bases and J 4 bases, with 10 bases left between them. The CDR3 covers 13 residues. The CDR3 DNA reads TGTGCCAGCAGAGGTCTCACAAATCAGCCCCAGCATTTT. Amino acids: CASRGLTNQPQHF.

The chain combines TRBV7-8 with TRBJ2-2; D is ambiguous. Trimming took off 2 bases at V and 0 bases at J, with 4 bases between the two ends. From germline, CDR1 is SGHVS and CDR2 FQNEAQ. The CDR3 sequence is 14 residues long. This chain's CDR3 is CASSLTSNTGELFF. The CDR3 coding sequence is TGTGCCAGCAGCTTAACGTCGAACACCGGGGAGCTGTTTTTT.

V usage is TRBV27 and J usage is TRBJ2-1; D possibly corresponds to TRBD1 (5 bases). Germline CDR1 is MNHEY and CDR2 is SMNVEV (reference sequence). Trimming removed 3 bases at V and 5 bases at J, with 11 bases between. The CDR3 sequence is 14 residues long. CDR3 nucleotides: TGTGCCAGCAGTTTGGGCAGGGCGCACAATGAGCAGTTCTTC. Translated, it gives CASSLGRAHNEQFF.

The rearrangement links TRBV10-2 to TRBJ2-7; no clear D gene. The germline CDR1 and CDR2 sequences are WSHSY and SAAADI. V lost 3 bases, J lost 1 base, and 13 bases lay in between. This CDR3 region has 15 residues. CDR3 in amino acids: CASSDYLVGSYEQYF. In DNA form, the CDR3 reads TGCGCCAGCAGTGATTATCTTGTGGGTTCCTACGAGCAGTACTTC.

The V call is TRBV4-3, the J call TRBJ2-1; D is uncertain. Germline values: CDR1 LGHNA, CDR2 YSLEER. This CDR3 has 15 amino acids. Between the trimmed V and J ends, which lost 0 bases and 10 bases, there was a span of 16 bases. CDR3 protein: CASSQDHSGKREQFF. As DNA, the CDR3 is TGCGCCAGCAGCCAAGATCATTCGGGCAAGCGCGAGCAGTTCTTC.

The J gene is TRBJ1-5, the V gene TRBV20-1; no reliable D call. Germline V gene lookup returns CDR1 DFQATT and CDR2 SNEGSKA (reference sequence). The ends were cut back, 4 bases at V and 0 bases at J, with 7 bases in the middle. There are 13 residues in the CDR3. In DNA form, the CDR3 reads TGCAGTGCTACTTCCGTTAGCAATCAGCCCCAGCATTTT. As protein: CSATSVSNQPQHF.

This sequence joins TRBV20-1 and TRBJ2-1; 7 bases fit TRBD1. The CDR3 runs 14 residues. Unmatched junction bases numbered 8, after V lost 5 bases and J lost 4 bases. Germline assignment: CDR1 DFQATT and CDR2 SNEGSKA (reference sequence). For the CDR3, the DNA is TGCAGTGCTGACCGGGACAGCCTTTACAATGAGCAGTTCTTC. It translates to CSADRDSLYNEQFF.

V and J are TRBV20-1 and TRBJ2-7; the D is unclear. The CDR3 spans 11 residues. CDR1 DFQATT and CDR2 SNEGSKA come from the germline V gene (reference sequence). Between the trimmed V and J ends, which lost 1 base and 6 bases, there was a span of 7 bases. The CDR3 protein is CSARGTLEQYF. The CDR3 coding sequence is TGCAGTGCTAGAGGAACGCTCGAGCAGTACTTC.

This clonotype was counted a single time. The chain recombines TRBV29-1 with TRBJ2-1; 7 bases match TRBD2. The CDR3 extends over 14 amino acids. Germline loops: CDR1 SQVTM, CDR2 ANQGSEA. V shed 3 bases and J 4 bases; nucleotides not matched to a gene: 6. The CDR3 bases are TGCAGCGTTGAGGAGCGGGACGCGTACAATGAGCAGTTCTTC. This encodes CSVEERDAYNEQFF.

V gene TRBV6-2 or TRBV6-3 combines with J gene TRBJ2-7; D unclear. The germline V gene encodes CDR1 MNHEY and CDR2 SVGEGT. CDR3 size: 15 residues. With 2 bases removed from V and 4 bases from J, the gap between germline ends came to 15 bases. The CDR3 region is CASSYGPETPYEQYF. In DNA form, the CDR3 reads TGTGCCAGCAGTTACGGCCCCGAGACGCCGTACGAGCAGTACTTC.

DNA for the CDR3: TGTGCCAGCAGCGCCCGACAGGGAGTCTATGGCTACACCTTC. It is translated as CASSARQGVYGYTF. The J gene is TRBJ1-2, the V gene TRBV7-2, with TRBD1 matching 7 bases. CDR3 length: 14 amino acids. Germline-derived CDR1 and CDR2 are SGHTA and FQGNSA. With V trimmed by 5 bases and J by 4 bases, 7 bases remained unmatched.

This chain connects TRBV15 to TRBJ2-7; tentative D call: TRBD2 (6 bases). Trimming left V 5 bases short and J 5 bases short, with 16 bases between. CDR3 length: 14 residues. Germline V gene data show CDR1 as LNHNV and CDR2 as YYDKDF (reference sequence). The CDR3 is CATSPEPTSNEQYF. The CDR3 DNA sequence: TGTGCCACCAGCCCCGAACCCACTAGCAACGAGCAGTACTTC.

This chain joins TRBV23-1 and TRBJ2-1; a weak D match, TRBD2 (6 bases). TRBV23-1 is given ORF status, its function remaining uncertain. Trimming removed 2 bases from V and 7 bases from J, with 15 bases in between. This CDR3 contains 15 residues. The DNA for the CDR3 is TGCGCCAGCAGTCAACCCTGTCCAGGGAGGAATGAGCAGTTCTTC. Residues: CASSQPCPGRNEQFF.

The gene calls are TRBV20-1 and TRBJ2-7, with 7 positions matching TRBD2. This CDR3 comprises 15 residues. Germline V gives CDR1 DFQATT, CDR2 SNEGSKA (reference sequence). Losses at the gene ends were 2 bases for V and 0 bases for J; bases not matched to a gene: 7. CDR3 region: CSARSGIGSSYEQYF. The CDR3 DNA sequence: TGCAGTGCTAGAAGCGGGATTGGGAGCTCCTACGAGCAGTACTTC.

The CDR3 DNA reads as TGTGCCAGCAGCTCTCTAGCGGGAGGGAACAATGAGCAGTTCTTC. It yields the protein CASSSLAGGNNEQFF. This rearrangement joins TRBV7-2 to TRBJ2-1; TRBD2 matches at 12 bases. CDR1 and CDR2 (germline): SGHTA, FQGNSA. J gave up 5 bases and V 4 bases, and 3 bases lay outside the gene matches. The length of the CDR3 is 15 residues.

The gene calls are TRBV7-2 and TRBJ1-2; maybe TRBD1 (5 bases). From germline, CDR1 is SGHTA and CDR2 FQGNSA. The CDR3 length is 14 residues. The germline V and J ends were trimmed by 5 bases and 5 bases, with 15 bases remaining between them. The CDR3 spells CASSPVGLRYGYTF. The CDR3 DNA is TGTGCCAGCAGCCCCGTGGGGCTGAGGTATGGCTACACCTTC.

The V call is TRBV4-3, the J call TRBJ2-6; no reliable D call. V lost 1 base, J lost 7 bases, and 11 bases lay in between. Germline values: CDR1 LGHNA, CDR2 YSLEER. The CDR3 loop spans 15 amino acids. The CDR3 coding sequence is TGCGCCAGCAGCCAAGGCTGGCCCGTTGCCAACGTCCTGACTTTC. Its protein product is CASSQGWPVANVLTF.